This T cell receptor (beta chain) was profiled in a study of T-cell reconstitution after alpha-beta-depleted transplantation in children. V was cut by 0 bases and J by 3 bases, with 16 bases left in between. This CDR3 contains 17 residues. Unique molecular identifiers were used in preparing the TCRbeta library. TCRdb ran MiXCR on the PCR reads and lists one entry per CDR3 protein. The repertoire holds around 410,000 distinct CDR3 sequences, with 11% as singletons. In this sample, this clonotype turned up a few times. The source of this sequence is a human donor who donated a stem cell graft to a child with acute myeloid leukemia. The source was PBMCs from the stem cell graft donor, collected from the stem cell graft. J is TRBJ2-3 and V is TRBV12-3 or TRBV12-4; D possibly uses TRBD1 or TRBD2 (5 bases each). CDR3 protein: CASSLAFPGATTDTQYF. CDR3 coding DNA: TGTGCCAGCAGTTTAGCGTTCCCCGGGGCAACGACAGATACGCAGTATTTT.